Listed below are T cell receptor beta chains from one sample, sequenced in a study of cytomegalovirus exposure and HLA in healthy donors. Profiling relied on immunoSEQ multiplex PCR, and the TCRdb table lists in-frame clones only, not all of them. The sample has about 190,000 clones; just under 75% are singletons. Sequences were obtained from PBMCs. The receptors originated from a man under 40 in good health and CMV-seropositive. Each CDR3 is given with its conserved first and last residue. Fields, in order: J gene, V gene, clone size, D gene, CDR3 protein, CDR3 DNA. D genes are given only for firm matches. For some rows the clone size is stated as once, few or many, or as a class when expanded; others skip it.

j_call: TRBJ2-7
v_call: TRBV7-6
clone_size: once
d_call: TRBD1
cdr3_aa: CASSLARRAGGKDEQYF
cdr3_nt: TGTGCCAGCAGCTTAGCGCGGCGGGCAGGGGGCAAGGACGAGCAGTACTTC

j_call: TRBJ2-2
v_call: TRBV2
clone_size: NA
d_call: NA
cdr3_aa: CASILSLEYVVAGELFF
cdr3_nt: TGTGCCAGCATTCTAAGCCTTGAGTATGTTGTTGCCGGGGAGCTGTTTTTT

j_call: TRBJ1-6
v_call: TRBV6-5
clone_size: NA
d_call: TRBD1
cdr3_aa: CASSPNRGINSPLHF
cdr3_nt: TGTGCCAGCAGCCCGAACAGGGGAATTAATTCACCCCTCCACTTT

j_call: TRBJ2-3
v_call: TRBV9
clone_size: NA
d_call: TRBD2
cdr3_aa: CASSVVSGGRDTQYF
cdr3_nt: TGTGCCAGCAGCGTAGTGTCGGGGGGGCGAGATACGCAGTATTTT

j_call: TRBJ1-1
v_call: TRBV19
clone_size: NA
d_call: TRBD1
cdr3_aa: CAVGQGATWQPTEAFF
cdr3_nt: TGTGCCGTCGGACAGGGGGCGACCTGGCAACCCACTGAAGCTTTCTTT

j_call: TRBJ2-1
v_call: TRBV27
clone_size: NA
d_call: TRBD2
cdr3_aa: CASRTASGINEQFF
cdr3_nt: TGTGCCAGCAGGACAGCTAGCGGGATAAATGAGCAGTTCTTC

j_call: TRBJ2-7
v_call: TRBV6-5
clone_size: once
d_call: NA
cdr3_aa: CASSPQGNEQYF
cdr3_nt: TGTGCCAGCAGTCCTCAGGGAAACGAGCAGTACTTC

j_call: TRBJ2-1
v_call: TRBV9
clone_size: NA
d_call: NA
cdr3_aa: CASSVYSHNEQFF
cdr3_nt: TGTGCCAGCAGCGTATACAGTCACAATGAGCAGTTCTTC

j_call: TRBJ2-7
v_call: TRBV6-1
clone_size: NA
d_call: NA
cdr3_aa: CASNSYEQYF
cdr3_nt: TGTGCCAGCAACTCGTACGAGCAGTACTTC

j_call: TRBJ1-3
v_call: TRBV2
clone_size: NA
d_call: NA
cdr3_aa: CASSEEEGAGNTIYF
cdr3_nt: TGTGCCAGCAGTGAAGAAGAAGGGGCGGGAAACACCATATATTTT

j_call: TRBJ2-5
v_call: TRBV30
clone_size: NA
d_call: TRBD2
cdr3_aa: CAWSRLAGQETQYF
cdr3_nt: TGTGCCTGGAGTAGACTAGCGGGGCAAGAGACCCAGTACTTC

j_call: TRBJ2-1
v_call: TRBV18
clone_size: NA
d_call: TRBD2
cdr3_aa: CASSLDTGTSGRSSEQFF
cdr3_nt: TGTGCCAGCTCACTTGATACCGGGACTAGCGGGAGAAGTAGTGAGCAGTTCTTC

j_call: TRBJ1-2
v_call: TRBV27
clone_size: NA
d_call: TRBD1
cdr3_aa: CASSLWGQGSGYTF
cdr3_nt: TGTGCCAGCAGTTTATGGGGACAGGGCAGCGGCTACACCTTC

j_call: TRBJ2-1
v_call: TRBV7-3
clone_size: once
d_call: TRBD2
cdr3_aa: CASSSSGRDHNEQFF
cdr3_nt: TGTGCCAGCAGCTCTAGCGGGAGGGATCACAATGAGCAGTTCTTC

j_call: TRBJ1-2
v_call: TRBV30
clone_size: NA
d_call: TRBD1
cdr3_aa: CAWSTGTVISGYTF
cdr3_nt: TGTGCCTGGAGTACCGGGACAGTAATCTCTGGCTACACCTTC

j_call: TRBJ2-3
v_call: TRBV5-5
clone_size: NA
d_call: NA
cdr3_aa: CASSPLVGTDTQYF
cdr3_nt: TGTGCCAGCAGCCCACTAGTAGGCACAGATACGCAGTATTTT

j_call: TRBJ2-1
v_call: TRBV15
clone_size: NA
d_call: NA
cdr3_aa: CATSREGPRDWAYNEQFF
cdr3_nt: TGTGCCACCAGCAGAGAGGGTCCCCGGGATTGGGCATACAATGAGCAGTTCTTC

j_call: TRBJ2-3
v_call: TRBV7-2
clone_size: NA
d_call: NA
cdr3_aa: CASSLVPPSASTDTQYF
cdr3_nt: TGTGCCAGCAGCTTAGTTCCTCCGAGTGCTAGCACAGATACGCAGTATTTT